This T cell receptor (beta chain) is drawn from a study of blood T cell repertoires in COVID-19. The wider study: PBMCs, B-cell-depleted T cells, or T cells were the source of the cDNA or gDNA that made up the material.

The assay was immunoSEQ multiplex PCR, and TCRdb's table has in-frame clones only and misses some. The sample includes about 100,000 clones, about three quarters seen only once; the top ten take about 1.8%. The source of this sequence is a woman aged 40 to 49 with acute or convalescent COVID-19. Sequencing used peripheral blood.

The CDR3 reads CASSQTGVDEKLFF. The CDR3 DNA reads as TGTGCCAGCAGCCAGACAGGGGTGGATGAAAAACTGTTTTTT. The chain joins TRBV5-5 to TRBJ1-4, with 8 bases aligning to TRBD1. Looked up from germline, CDR1 is SGHKS and CDR2 is YYEKEE (reference sequence). There are 14 residues in the CDR3. V lost 4 bases to trimming and J lost 6 bases; unmatched junction nucleotides: 5.